This record covers a single TCR beta chain. The antigen is not known. The data stem from a study of identifying expanded T cells in peripheral blood. Findings and caveats of the study: Technical replicates showed about 1.2 changed clones; about 2 weeks about 16.4; four weeks 19.

CDR3 length: 13 residues. CDR1 is SQVTM and CDR2 is ANQGSEA in the germline V gene. Trimming removed 4 bases from V and 3 bases from J, with 12 bases in between. Assay: immunoSEQ multiplex PCR; the TCRdb copy retains only in-frame clones and omits some. The sample contains some 77,000 clones, 85% to 90% of which appear only once. The sequencing sample was made of blood. This sequence originates from a person aged 18 to 75 in good health. V gene TRBV29-1 combines with J gene TRBJ1-1; D call uncertain. The CDR3 region has the DNA TGCAGCGTTGCGGGGTGGTTAGACACTGAAGCTTTCTTT. It specifies CSVAGWLDTEAFF.